The clone carrying this T cell receptor beta chain was seen more than once but under ten times. Its antigen is not known. This sample was included in a study of beta chain features in type 1 diabetes. Broader study findings: TCRB CDR3 length was moderately but significantly reduced in all four CD4+ subsets of Type 1 diabetes patients.

Expressed TCRB transcripts were sequenced, since all the RNA that had been isolated was reverse transcribed. Repertoires were generated with immunoSEQ multiplex PCR, while TCRdb's copy carries only in-frame clones and drops some. The sample has more than 550,000 clones, around an eighth seen once. CDR3 length: 13 amino acids. Germline CDR1 and CDR2: MRHNA and SNTAGT. Trimming took off 4 bases at V and 2 bases at J, with 7 bases between the two ends. The clonotype originates from a man younger than 35 with type 1 diabetes. The rearrangement links TRBV6-4 to TRBJ2-3; D gene uncertain. Material: naive CD4+ T cells from blood. The CDR3, as DNA: TGTGCCAGCAGTGCCCAGTTCACAGATACGCAGTATTTT. It yields the protein CASSAQFTDTQYF.